These 18 T cell receptor beta chains originate from one sample sequenced in a study of vaccination and CD4 T cells after COVID-19. Oncomine TCR Beta short-read sequencing was applied to DNA from cultured CD4+ T cells. It was cultured CD4+ T cells from which genomic DNA was extracted. TCRdb called the PCR reads again in MiXCR, with one record for every CDR3 protein. The sample contains about 10,000 distinct CDR3 sequences, 30% to 45% of which appear only once. Antigens for these TCRs are unknown. Treatment described: approximately nine-day PBMC culture with coronavirus spike peptide pools or control peptides (ViraFEST assay). From the unexposed donor, CD4+ T cells were collected ahead of the COVID-19 pandemic (2011-2018). The sample consisted of CD4+ T cells from blood, cultured in vitro. Receptor source: a human donor in good health.

The rearrangement joins TRBV6-1 to TRBJ1-3; D uncertain. Germline V gene sequence: CDR1 MNHNS, CDR2 SASEGT. There are 12 residues in the CDR3. Trimming took off 8 bases at V and 0 bases at J, with 5 bases between the two ends. For the CDR3, the DNA is TGTGCCAGCCTCACCTCTGGAAACACCATATATTTT. As protein: CASLTSGNTIYF.

This chain connects TRBV28 to TRBJ2-2; no clear D gene. The CDR3 contains 13 residues. V dropped 6 bases and J dropped 0 bases, with 5 bases sitting between them. In germline, CDR1 is MDHEN, CDR2 SYDVKM. CDR3 DNA sequence: TGTGCCAGCAGCACCACGAACACCGGGGAGCTGTTTTTT. Translation gives CASSTTNTGELFF.

The gene calls are TRBV6-1 and TRBJ2-3, with TRBD2 matching over 9 bases. The CDR3 is made up of 17 amino acids. Germline values: CDR1 MNHNS, CDR2 SASEGT. J gave up 4 bases and V 4 bases, and 12 bases lay outside the gene matches. The CDR3 nucleotides read TGTGCCAGCAGTGCGTCCGATAGCGGGAGATGGTCAGATACGCAGTATTTT. Amino acid sequence: CASSASDSGRWSDTQYF.

This clonotype was picked up a small number of times. This chain connects TRBV19 to TRBJ1-2; D possibly corresponds to TRBD1 (6 bases). Per the germline V gene, CDR1 is LNHDA and CDR2 is SQIVND (reference sequence). The germline V and J ends were trimmed by 6 bases and 2 bases, with 16 bases remaining between them. The CDR3 contains 15 residues. The CDR3 sequence is CASRPSDRLNYGYTF. CDR3 sequence (DNA): TGTGCCAGTAGACCCTCGGACAGATTAAACTATGGCTACACCTTC.

The rearrangement links TRBV6-4 to TRBJ2-1; 7 bases match TRBD2. The J segment lost 6 bases and the V segment lost 5 bases, leaving 7 bases of the junction unmatched. The CDR3 loop spans 14 amino acids. Germline CDR1 reads MRHNA; CDR2 reads SNTAGT. CDR3 loop: CASSFGTNTNEQFF. The CDR3 region has the DNA TGTGCCAGCAGTTTCGGGACTAACACCAATGAGCAGTTCTTC.

The chain has TRBV28 and TRBJ2-2; D may correspond to TRBD1 or TRBD2 (6 bases each). This CDR3 has 13 residues. V lost 10 bases and J 4 bases, leaving 13 bases between the germline ends. Germline CDR1 reads MDHEN; CDR2 reads SYDVKM. CDR3 in DNA: TGTGCCAACCAGGGGAGGCGCACCGGGGAGCTGTTTTTT. This gives the protein CANQGRRTGELFF.

The rearrangement uses TRBV7-9 and TRBJ1-6, with 9 bases aligning to TRBD1. The V gene end was trimmed by 5 bases and the J gene end by 5 bases; junction bases not matched to a gene: 4. This CDR3 region has 15 residues. Germline CDR1 SEHNR, CDR2 FQNEAQ (reference sequence). CDR3 DNA: TGTGCCAGCAGCCATGGACAGGGGAATAATTCACCCCTCCACTTT. Protein product: CASSHGQGNNSPLHF.

This clonotype was seen a handful of times. The chain links TRBV7-3 to TRBJ2-3, with D uncertain. Germline V CDR1 and CDR2: SGHTA, FQGTGA. Trimming left V 1 base short and J 0 bases short, with 5 bases between. The CDR3 covers 14 residues. The CDR3 spells CASSLNPSTDTQYF. CDR3 sequence (DNA): TGTGCCAGCAGCTTAAATCCGAGCACAGATACGCAGTATTTT.

This clonotype is medium-sized in the sample. The chain carries TRBV6-2 or TRBV6-3 and TRBJ1-5; 9 nucleotides match TRBD1. The CDR3 consists of 13 residues. Per germline, CDR1 MNHEY and CDR2 SVGEGT. V gave up 6 bases and J gave up 7 bases; unmatched junction bases: 4. The CDR3 nucleotides are TGTGCCAGCAGGGACAGGGGAGGACAGCCCCAGCATTTT. Amino acids: CASRDRGGQPQHF.

V is TRBV5-8 and J is TRBJ2-1, with a possible D match to TRBD2 (5 bases). The CDR3 has 15 amino acids. The V gene's germline CDR1 is SGHTS and CDR2 YDEGEE. V gave up 1 base and J gave up 1 base, with 9 bases separating them. The CDR3 protein is CASSLRGGSYNEQFF. The CDR3 bases are TGTGCCAGCAGCTTGCGGGGTGGGTCCTACAATGAGCAGTTCTTC. Based on the CDR3 plus reference TRBV5-8 and TRBJ2-1, the full variable domain is EAGVTQSPTHLIKTRGQQATLRCSPISGHTSVYWYQQALGLGLQFLLWYDEGEERNRGNFPPRFSGRQFPNYSSELNVNALELEDSALYLCASSLRGGSYNEQFFGPGTRLTVL.

A few counts support this clonotype. This chain joins TRBV29-1 and TRBJ1-1; 7 nucleotides agree with TRBD1. This CDR3 is built from 13 residues. Unmatched junction bases numbered 5, after V lost 3 bases and J lost 4 bases. The V gene's germline CDR1 is SQVTM and CDR2 ANQGSEA. CDR3 region: CSVDRGWGTEAFF. The CDR3, as DNA: TGCAGCGTTGACAGGGGGTGGGGCACTGAAGCTTTCTTT.

This clonotype occurred a few times. J is TRBJ2-1 and V is TRBV20-1; D may be TRBD1 (5 bases). Germline V gene data show CDR1 as DFQATT and CDR2 as SNEGSKA (reference sequence). The CDR3 contains 14 residues. The V and J ends lost 7 bases and 6 bases respectively, with 19 bases between them. The CDR3 sequence is CSDRLLGPGNEQFF. CDR3 DNA: TGCAGTGATAGGCTACTGGGGCCCGGCAATGAGCAGTTCTTC.

The chain carries TRBV7-2 and TRBJ2-1; weak D call: TRBD2 (6 bases). V gave up 4 bases and J gave up 4 bases, with 11 bases separating them. The germline CDR1 and CDR2 sequences are SGHTA and FQGNSA. This CDR3 is 14 amino acids long. The CDR3: CASSSGLAYNEQFF. CDR3 DNA: TGTGCCAGCAGCTCGGGGCTAGCGTACAATGAGCAGTTCTTC.

The V gene is TRBV7-9, the J gene TRBJ2-3; D is possibly TRBD1 (5 bases). CDR1 and CDR2 from the germline V gene are SEHNR and FQNEAQ (reference sequence). The CDR3 totals 15 residues. With 6 bases removed from V and 3 bases from J, the gap between germline ends came to 16 bases. The CDR3 loop is CASRPFRVRTDTQYF. CDR3 coding DNA: TGTGCCAGCAGGCCATTCAGGGTTCGGACAGATACGCAGTATTTT. The full variable domain, its missing parts supplied by reference TRBV7-9 and TRBJ2-3, is DTGVSQNPRHKITKRGQNVTFRCDPISEHNRLYWYRQTLGQGPEFLTYFQNEAQLEKSRLLSDRFSAERPKGSFSTLEIQRTEQGDSAMYLCASRPFRVRTDTQYFGPGTRLTVL.

This clonotype was found a few times. The V and J genes are TRBV5-1 and TRBJ2-7; 10 bases agree with TRBD1. This CDR3 has 16 amino acids. V shed 0 bases and J 3 bases; nucleotides not matched to a gene: 6. CDR1 and CDR2 from the germline V gene are SGHRS and YFSETQ. The CDR3 spells CASSLDPGQGSYEQYF. CDR3 DNA sequence: TGCGCCAGCAGCTTGGATCCGGGACAGGGGAGCTACGAGCAGTACTTC.

The J gene is TRBJ2-2, the V gene TRBV20-1; possibly TRBD2 for D (7 bases). CDR3 length: 16 amino acids. V dropped 1 base and J dropped 5 bases, with 17 bases sitting between them. Germline loops: CDR1 DFQATT, CDR2 SNEGSKA (reference sequence). The CDR3 coding sequence is TGCAGTGCTAGAGGAGGGGGGAGGGCCTGGACCGGGGAGCTGTTTTTT. Protein: CSARGGGRAWTGELFF.

This CDR3 is CSARERRREKDTQYF. CDR3 sequence (DNA): TGCAGTGCTAGGGAGCGTCGGCGGGAGAAAGATACGCAGTATTTT. The chain is built from TRBV20-1 and TRBJ2-3, with TRBD2 matching over 7 bases. This CDR3 region has 15 residues. V gave up 3 bases and J gave up 5 bases; unmatched junction bases: 11. Germline assignment: CDR1 DFQATT and CDR2 SNEGSKA (reference sequence).

This clonotype was counted a single time. The V call is TRBV10-2, the J call TRBJ2-7; TRBD2 might be the D (6 bases). The length of the CDR3 is 16 residues. Trimming took off 2 bases at V and 0 bases at J, with 14 bases between the two ends. Germline V lookup: CDR1 WSHSY, CDR2 SAAADI. CDR3 sequence (DNA): TGCGCCAGCAGTGAGGGGGGGTCCCCAGGCTCCTACGAGCAGTACTTC. Translated, it gives CASSEGGSPGSYEQYF.